The clone carrying this T cell receptor (beta chain) occurred a few times. No antigen is known for it. The entry originates in a study of T cells in Graves' hyperthyroidism and ophthalmopathy. The TCR beta CDR3 regions underwent amplification using RNA transcripts as the source. Initially, a first-round RT-PCR of the TCR CDR3 employed the HTBI primer set. Using its own MiXCR run on the multiplex PCR reads, TCRdb lists one record per CDR3 protein. The sample contains about 720,000 distinct CDR3 sequences, less than 20% of which appear only once. CDR1 is LGHNT and CDR2 is FRNRAP in the germline V gene. V lost 6 bases and J lost 4, with 12 bases in between. The CDR3 length is 13 residues. Study-level findings and limits: Ophthalmopathy and stable hyperthyroidism were separated by a 13 V-J model.

The receptor was isolated from a man between 18 and 35 years old with Graves' hyperthyroidism. Input material: blood. This sequence joins TRBV12-5 and TRBJ1-1; maybe TRBD1 (5 bases). The CDR3 loop is CASGPDGGTEAFF. The CDR3 nucleotides read TGTGCTAGTGGCCCCGACGGGGGCACTGAAGCTTTCTTT.